Listed below are T cell receptor beta chains from one sample, sequenced in a study of cytomegalovirus exposure and HLA in healthy donors. TCRdb's copy holds only in-frame clones and misses some; the assay was immunoSEQ multiplex PCR. The sample has 75,000 to 95,000 clones; 75% to 80% are singletons. Sequencing was performed on PBMCs. The receptors derive from a woman aged 40-49 years in good health and CMV-seropositive. The CDR3 runs from the conserved cysteine through the conserved F or W. The D gene is left open where the match is weak. The size field is filled for only some rows; it gives once, few, many or a size class.

V	J	size	D	CDR3	DNA
TRBV6-1	TRBJ2-7	.	TRBD2	CASSEGLANTYEQYF	TGTGCCAGCAGTGAAGGACTAGCGAATACCTACGAGCAGTACTTC
TRBV29-1	TRBJ2-3	.	.	CSVEGDTDTQYF	TGCAGCGTTGAGGGCGACACAGATACGCAGTATTTT
TRBV27	TRBJ2-7	.	TRBD1	CASRGTGANEQYF	TGTGCCAGCCGAGGGACAGGGGCCAACGAGCAGTACTTC
TRBV13	TRBJ2-7	.	TRBD2	CASSKRLAGGLGEQYF	TGTGCCAGCAGCAAAAGACTAGCGGGAGGCCTGGGCGAGCAGTACTTC
TRBV6-1	TRBJ2-7	.	.	CASSEVPAALPGEQYF	TGTGCCAGCAGTGAAGTGCCCGCGGCGCTACCGGGGGAGCAGTACTTC
TRBV7-8	TRBJ2-2	.	.	CAGDPPGQFSGELFF	TGTGCCGGGGACCCCCCCGGACAGTTTTCGGGGGAGCTGTTTTTT
TRBV27	TRBJ2-2	.	TRBD1	CASSRTGLGELFF	TGTGCCAGCAGCAGGACAGGGCTGGGGGAGCTGTTTTTT
TRBV2	TRBJ2-3	.	TRBD2	CASSGPSSGRDLSTDTQYF	TGTGCCAGCAGTGGACCATCTAGCGGGAGGGATCTGAGCACAGATACGCAGTATTTT
TRBV15	TRBJ2-6	.	.	CATSVHSDGANVLTF	TGTGCCACCAGCGTTCACTCCGATGGGGCCAACGTCCTGACTTTC
TRBV28	TRBJ2-5	.	.	CASSSEKETQYF	TGTGCCAGCAGTTCCGAGAAAGAGACCCAGTACTTC
TRBV18	TRBJ2-4	.	TRBD1	CASSTGGGKNIQYF	TGTGCCAGCTCCACAGGGGGCGGCAAAAACATTCAGTACTTC
TRBV2	TRBJ2-5	few	TRBD2	CASSLISGRGTQYF	TGTGCCAGCAGTCTTATTAGCGGGAGAGGGACCCAGTACTTC
TRBV29-1	TRBJ1-1	.	.	CSVREGTEAFF	TGCAGCGTGAGGGAGGGCACTGAAGCTTTCTTT
TRBV7-2	TRBJ2-7	.	TRBD2	CASMSAGGPYEQYF	TGTGCCAGCATGTCAGCGGGAGGGCCTTACGAGCAGTACTTC
TRBV30	TRBJ1-2	.	.	CAWDSFYGYTF	TGTGCCTGGGACAGCTTCTATGGCTACACCTTC
TRBV10-1	TRBJ2-3	.	TRBD2	CASRGMSGGGYTDTQYF	TGCGCCAGCAGGGGAATGAGTGGCGGGGGTTACACAGATACGCAGTATTTT
TRBV18	TRBJ2-7	.	.	CASSPRGEYEQYF	TGTGCCAGCTCACCACGCGGGGAGTACGAGCAGTACTTC
TRBV11-2	TRBJ2-7	.	TRBD1	CASSLDRGSDEQYF	TGTGCCAGCAGCTTAGACAGGGGGTCTGACGAGCAGTACTTC
TRBV7-2	TRBJ2-7	.	.	CASSLGPGLNYEQYF	TGTGCCAGCAGCTTAGGCCCGGGACTCAACTACGAGCAGTACTTC
TRBV29-1	TRBJ1-4	.	.	CSVKTATNEKLFF	TGCAGCGTTAAGACAGCAACTAATGAAAAACTGTTTTTT
TRBV28	TRBJ2-3	.	.	CASSKRERPDTQYF	TGTGCCAGCAGTAAGAGGGAGAGGCCAGATACGCAGTATTTT
TRBV9	TRBJ2-5	.	TRBD2	CASSAPSGLAGGETQYF	TGTGCCAGCAGCGCCCCTTCAGGACTAGCGGGAGGAGAGACCCAGTACTTC
TRBV27	TRBJ1-4	once	.	CASTSRGAGEKLFF	TGTGCCAGCACCAGCCGGGGGGCGGGCGAAAAACTGTTTTTT
TRBV6-1	TRBJ2-7	.	.	CASSEGVGLTYEQYF	TGTGCCAGCAGTGAAGGTGTGGGACTCACCTACGAGCAGTACTTC
TRBV4-2	TRBJ2-3	.	TRBD2	CASSQEAGGGTDTQYF	TGTGCCAGCAGCCAAGAAGCGGGAGGAGGCACAGATACGCAGTATTTT
TRBV19	TRBJ2-1	.	TRBD1	CASSTGTGLNEQFF	TGTGCCAGTAGTACCGGGACAGGGTTAAATGAGCAGTTCTTC
TRBV7-6	TRBJ1-5	.	.	CASSLKLGRYQPQHF	TGTGCCAGCAGCTTAAAATTGGGGCGTTATCAGCCCCAGCATTTT
TRBV7-2	TRBJ2-2	few	TRBD2	CASLAGGTGELFF	TGTGCCAGCTTAGCGGGAGGGACCGGGGAGCTGTTTTTT
TRBV27	TRBJ1-5	.	TRBD1	CASSKGLGQGFSNQPQHF	TGTGCCAGCAGTAAAGGGCTGGGACAGGGGTTCAGCAATCAGCCCCAGCATTTT
TRBV4-1	TRBJ2-7	.	TRBD1	CASSQDTTGWSYEQYF	TGCGCCAGCAGCCAAGACACGACAGGGTGGTCCTACGAGCAGTACTTC
TRBV28	TRBJ2-3	.	TRBD2	CASSSRTSGITDTQYF	TGTGCCAGCAGTTCCCGGACTAGCGGGATCACAGATACGCAGTATTTT
TRBV10-3	TRBJ1-2	.	.	CAISELNYGYTF	TGTGCCATCAGTGAACTTAACTATGGCTACACCTTC
TRBV5-1	TRBJ2-7	.	.	CASSLYRGPRGEQYF	TGCGCCAGCAGCTTGTATCGGGGACCGAGGGGGGAGCAGTACTTC
TRBV6-1	TRBJ2-7	.	TRBD2	CASSGGTRYEQYF	TGTGCCAGCAGTGGCGGGACTAGGTACGAGCAGTACTTC
TRBV28	TRBJ2-5	.	TRBD2	CASSSGGGRAHETQYF	TGTGCCAGCAGTTCCGGCGGCGGGAGGGCCCACGAGACCCAGTACTTC
TRBV7-9	TRBJ2-5	.	TRBD2	CASSLYYRGGGETQYF	TGTGCCAGCAGCTTATATTATCGGGGGGGCGGAGAGACCCAGTACTTC
TRBV27	TRBJ2-7	.	.	CASSKTEFYEQYF	TGTGCCAGCAGCAAGACAGAGTTCTACGAGCAGTACTTC
TRBV30	TRBJ1-5	.	.	CAWSAWRDQPQHF	TGTGCCTGGAGTGCTTGGAGGGATCAGCCCCAGCATTTT